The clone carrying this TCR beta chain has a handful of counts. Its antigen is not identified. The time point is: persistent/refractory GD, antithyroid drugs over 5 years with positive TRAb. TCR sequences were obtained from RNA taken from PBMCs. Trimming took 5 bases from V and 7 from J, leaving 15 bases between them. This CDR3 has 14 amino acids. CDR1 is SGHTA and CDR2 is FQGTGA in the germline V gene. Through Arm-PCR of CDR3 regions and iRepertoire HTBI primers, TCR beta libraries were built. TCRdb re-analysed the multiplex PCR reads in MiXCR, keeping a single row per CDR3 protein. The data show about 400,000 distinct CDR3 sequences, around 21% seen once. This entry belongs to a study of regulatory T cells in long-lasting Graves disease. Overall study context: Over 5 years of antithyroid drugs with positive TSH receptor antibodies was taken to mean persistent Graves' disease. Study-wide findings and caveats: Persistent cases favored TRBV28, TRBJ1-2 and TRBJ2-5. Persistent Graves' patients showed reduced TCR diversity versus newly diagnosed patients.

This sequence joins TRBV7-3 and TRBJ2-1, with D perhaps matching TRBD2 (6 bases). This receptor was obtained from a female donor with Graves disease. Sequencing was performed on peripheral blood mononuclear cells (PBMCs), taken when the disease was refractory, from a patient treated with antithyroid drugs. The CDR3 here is CASSPGLASNEQFF. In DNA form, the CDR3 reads TGTGCCAGCAGCCCTGGGCTAGCGAGTAATGAGCAGTTCTTC.